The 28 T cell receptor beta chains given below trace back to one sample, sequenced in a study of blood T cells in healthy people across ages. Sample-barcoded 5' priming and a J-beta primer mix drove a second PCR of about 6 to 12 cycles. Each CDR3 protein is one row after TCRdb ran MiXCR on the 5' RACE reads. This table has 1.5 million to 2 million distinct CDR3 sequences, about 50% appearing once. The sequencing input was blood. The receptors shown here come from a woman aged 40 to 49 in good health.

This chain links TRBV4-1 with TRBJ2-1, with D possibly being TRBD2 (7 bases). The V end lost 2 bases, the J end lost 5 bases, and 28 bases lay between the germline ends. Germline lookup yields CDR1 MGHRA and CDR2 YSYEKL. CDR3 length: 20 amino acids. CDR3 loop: CASSQQARGARRGNNNEQFF. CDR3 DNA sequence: TGCGCCAGCAGCCAACAGGCTCGGGGGGCGCGAAGGGGAAACAACAATGAGCAGTTCTTC.

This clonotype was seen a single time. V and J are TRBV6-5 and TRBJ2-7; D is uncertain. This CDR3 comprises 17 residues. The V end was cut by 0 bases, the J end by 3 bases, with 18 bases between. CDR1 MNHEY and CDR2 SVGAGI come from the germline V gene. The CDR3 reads CASSYSWHEICGYEQYF. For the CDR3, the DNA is TGTGCCAGCAGTTACTCTTGGCATGAAATTTGCGGCTACGAGCAGTACTTC.

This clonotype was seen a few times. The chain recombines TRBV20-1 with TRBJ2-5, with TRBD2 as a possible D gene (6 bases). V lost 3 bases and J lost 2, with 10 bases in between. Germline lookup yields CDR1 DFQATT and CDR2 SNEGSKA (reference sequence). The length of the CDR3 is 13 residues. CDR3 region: CSASPGRQETQYF. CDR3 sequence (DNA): TGCAGTGCTAGCCCGGGGAGGCAAGAGACCCAGTACTTC.

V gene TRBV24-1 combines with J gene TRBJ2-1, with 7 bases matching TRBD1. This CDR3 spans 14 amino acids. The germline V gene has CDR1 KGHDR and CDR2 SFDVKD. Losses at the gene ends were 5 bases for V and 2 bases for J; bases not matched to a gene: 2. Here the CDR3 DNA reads TGTGCCACCAGTGTGAGGGGGCCCTACAATGAGCAGTTCTTC. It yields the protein CATSVRGPYNEQFF.

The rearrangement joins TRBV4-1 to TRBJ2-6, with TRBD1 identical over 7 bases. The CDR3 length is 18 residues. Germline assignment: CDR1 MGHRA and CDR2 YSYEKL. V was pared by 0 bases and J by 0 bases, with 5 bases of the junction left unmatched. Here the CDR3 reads CASSQDTGALSGANVLTF. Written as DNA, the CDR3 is TGCGCCAGCAGCCAAGACACAGGGGCACTCTCTGGGGCCAACGTCCTGACTTTC.

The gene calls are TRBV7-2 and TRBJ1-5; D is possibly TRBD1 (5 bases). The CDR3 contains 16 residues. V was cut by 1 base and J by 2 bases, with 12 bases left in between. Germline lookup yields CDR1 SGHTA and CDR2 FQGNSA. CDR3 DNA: TGTGCCAGCAGCTTAGAGCAGGGAGGAGGCAATCAGCCCCAGCATTTT. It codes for CASSLEQGGGNQPQHF.

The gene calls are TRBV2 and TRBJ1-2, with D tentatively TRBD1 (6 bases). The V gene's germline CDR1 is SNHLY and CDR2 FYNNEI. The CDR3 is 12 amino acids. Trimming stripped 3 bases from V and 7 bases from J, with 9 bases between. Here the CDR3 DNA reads TGTGCCAGCAGTGACGGGGGGCTTGGCTACACCTTC. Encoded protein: CASSDGGLGYTF.

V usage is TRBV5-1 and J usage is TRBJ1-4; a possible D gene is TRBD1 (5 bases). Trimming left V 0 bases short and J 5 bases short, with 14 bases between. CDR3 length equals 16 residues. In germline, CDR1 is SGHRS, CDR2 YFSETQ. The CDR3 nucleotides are TGCGCCAGCAGCTTGGCTCCGGGGGGGAAGAATGAAAAACTGTTTTTT. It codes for CASSLAPGGKNEKLFF.

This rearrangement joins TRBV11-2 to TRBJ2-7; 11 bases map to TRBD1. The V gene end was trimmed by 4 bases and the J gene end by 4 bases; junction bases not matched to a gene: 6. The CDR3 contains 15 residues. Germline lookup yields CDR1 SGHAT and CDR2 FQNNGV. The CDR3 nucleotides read TGTGCCAGCAGCTACGGACAGGGGGCAACTTACGAGCAGTACTTC. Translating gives CASSYGQGATYEQYF.

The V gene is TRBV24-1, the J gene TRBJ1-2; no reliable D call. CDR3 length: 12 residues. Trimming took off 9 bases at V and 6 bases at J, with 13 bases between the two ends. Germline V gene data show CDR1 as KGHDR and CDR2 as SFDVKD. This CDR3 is CATLSLPHGYTF. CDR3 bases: TGTGCCACCCTGTCTCTTCCCCATGGCTACACCTTC.

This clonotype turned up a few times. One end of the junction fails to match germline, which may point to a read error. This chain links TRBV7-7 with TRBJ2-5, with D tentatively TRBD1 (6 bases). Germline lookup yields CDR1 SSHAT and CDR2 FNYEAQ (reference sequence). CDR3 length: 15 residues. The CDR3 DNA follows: TGTGCTAGCACCCGGGACACCCAACCCCAAGAGACCCAGTACTTC. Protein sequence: CASTRDTQPQETQYF.

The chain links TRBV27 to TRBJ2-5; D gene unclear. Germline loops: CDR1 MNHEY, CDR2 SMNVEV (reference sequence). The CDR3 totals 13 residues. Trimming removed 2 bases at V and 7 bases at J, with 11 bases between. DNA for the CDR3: TGTGCCAGCAGTTTAAAGGTGTATCGGACCCAGTACTTC. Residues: CASSLKVYRTQYF.

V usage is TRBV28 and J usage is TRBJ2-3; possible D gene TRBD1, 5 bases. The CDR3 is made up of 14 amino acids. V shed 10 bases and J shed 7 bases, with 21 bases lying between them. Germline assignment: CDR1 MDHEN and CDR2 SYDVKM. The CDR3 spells CATYKPQGVNTQYF. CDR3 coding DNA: TGTGCCACCTATAAACCGCAGGGCGTCAATACGCAGTATTTT.

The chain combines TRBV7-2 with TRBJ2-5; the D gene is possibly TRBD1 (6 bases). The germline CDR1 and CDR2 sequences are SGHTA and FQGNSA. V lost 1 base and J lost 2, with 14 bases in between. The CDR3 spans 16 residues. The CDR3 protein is CASSLVVSRGQETQYF. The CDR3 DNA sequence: TGTGCCAGCAGCTTAGTGGTCAGTAGGGGGCAAGAGACCCAGTACTTC.

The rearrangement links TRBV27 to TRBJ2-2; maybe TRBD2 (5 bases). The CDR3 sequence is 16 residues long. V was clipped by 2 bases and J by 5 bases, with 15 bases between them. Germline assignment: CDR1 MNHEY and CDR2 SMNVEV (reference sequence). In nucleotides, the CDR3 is TGTGCCAGCAGTTTAAGGGCTCGACCGGGGACCGGGGAGCTGTTTTTT. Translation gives CASSLRARPGTGELFF.

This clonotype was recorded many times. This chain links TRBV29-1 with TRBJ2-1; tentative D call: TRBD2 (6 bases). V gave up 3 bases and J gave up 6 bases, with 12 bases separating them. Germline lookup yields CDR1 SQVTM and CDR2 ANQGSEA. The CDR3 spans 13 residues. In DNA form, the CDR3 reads TGCAGCGTTGATGGAGGGTATGGCAATGAGCAGTTCTTC. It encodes CSVDGGYGNEQFF.

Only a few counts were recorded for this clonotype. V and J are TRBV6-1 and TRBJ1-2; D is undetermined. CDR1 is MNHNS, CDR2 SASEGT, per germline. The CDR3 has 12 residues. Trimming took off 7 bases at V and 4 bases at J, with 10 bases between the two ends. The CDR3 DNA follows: TGTGCCAGCACCGGGGTCGGCTATGGCTACACCTTC. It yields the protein CASTGVGYGYTF.

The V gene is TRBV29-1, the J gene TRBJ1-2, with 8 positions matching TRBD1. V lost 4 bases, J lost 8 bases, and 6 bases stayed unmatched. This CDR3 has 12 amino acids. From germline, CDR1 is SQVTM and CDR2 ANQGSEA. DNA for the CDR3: TGCAGCGTTGGAGACAGGGGAAGCGGCTACACCTTC. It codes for CSVGDRGSGYTF.

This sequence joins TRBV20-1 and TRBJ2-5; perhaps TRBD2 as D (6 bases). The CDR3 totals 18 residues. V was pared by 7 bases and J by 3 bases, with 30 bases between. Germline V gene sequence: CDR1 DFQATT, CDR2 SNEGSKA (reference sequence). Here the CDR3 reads CSGNLGERGLAGKETQYF. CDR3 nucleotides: TGCAGTGGCAACCTGGGGGAGAGAGGTCTGGCGGGGAAAGAGACCCAGTACTTC.

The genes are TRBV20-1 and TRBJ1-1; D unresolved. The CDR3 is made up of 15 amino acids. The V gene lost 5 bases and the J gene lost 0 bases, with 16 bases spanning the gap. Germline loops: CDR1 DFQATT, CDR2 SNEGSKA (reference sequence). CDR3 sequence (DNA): TGCAGTGCTGATAGGTTGGAGAGAATGAACACTGAAGCTTTCTTT. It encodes CSADRLERMNTEAFF.

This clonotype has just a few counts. CDR3 nucleotides: TGTGCCAGCAGCCCTCGGGACAGGGGGCGTCATGAGCAGTTCTTC. Protein product: CASSPRDRGRHEQFF. This chain uses TRBV7-2 with TRBJ2-1, with 12 bases that match TRBD1. CDR1 and CDR2 (germline): SGHTA, FQGNSA. The junction had 7 bases not matched to a gene; V was cut back by 5 bases and J by 8 bases. This CDR3 spans 15 amino acids.

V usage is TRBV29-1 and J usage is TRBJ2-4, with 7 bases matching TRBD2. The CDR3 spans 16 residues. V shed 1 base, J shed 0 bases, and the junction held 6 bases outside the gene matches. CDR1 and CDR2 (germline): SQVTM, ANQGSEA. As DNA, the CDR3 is TGCAGCGTTGAAGGGGGCGGGGGATTAGCCAAAAACATTCAGTACTTC. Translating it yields CSVEGGGGLAKNIQYF.

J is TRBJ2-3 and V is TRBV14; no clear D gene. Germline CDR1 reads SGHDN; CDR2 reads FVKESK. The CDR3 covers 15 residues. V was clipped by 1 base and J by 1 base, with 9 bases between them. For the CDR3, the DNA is TGTGCCAGCAGCCAAGGGACCTCTCGCACAGATACGCAGTATTTT. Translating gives CASSQGTSRTDTQYF.

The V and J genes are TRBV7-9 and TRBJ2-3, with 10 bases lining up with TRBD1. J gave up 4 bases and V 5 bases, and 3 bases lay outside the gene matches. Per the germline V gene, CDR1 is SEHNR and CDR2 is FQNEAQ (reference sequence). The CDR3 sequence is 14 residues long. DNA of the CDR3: TGTGCCAGCAGCCGACAGGGGGCGGCAGATACGCAGTATTTT. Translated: CASSRQGAADTQYF.

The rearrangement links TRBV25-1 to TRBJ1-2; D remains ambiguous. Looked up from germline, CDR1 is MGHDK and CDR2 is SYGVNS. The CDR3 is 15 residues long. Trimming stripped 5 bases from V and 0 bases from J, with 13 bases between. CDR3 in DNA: TGTGCCAGCAGTAACCATAAGACACCTAACTATGGCTACACCTTC. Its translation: CASSNHKTPNYGYTF.

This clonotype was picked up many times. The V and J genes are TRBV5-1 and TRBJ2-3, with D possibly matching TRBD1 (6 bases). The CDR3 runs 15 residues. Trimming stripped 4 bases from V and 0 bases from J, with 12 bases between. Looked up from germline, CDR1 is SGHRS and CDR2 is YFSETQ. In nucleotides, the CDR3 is TGCGCCAGCAGCCTCACAGGGTCTAGCACAGATACGCAGTATTTT. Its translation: CASSLTGSSTDTQYF.

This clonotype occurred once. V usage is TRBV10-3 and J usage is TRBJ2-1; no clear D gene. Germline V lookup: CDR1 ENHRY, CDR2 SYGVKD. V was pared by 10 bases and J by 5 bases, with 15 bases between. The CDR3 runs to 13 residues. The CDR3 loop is CATTSSGDNEQFF. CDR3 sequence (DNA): TGTGCCACCACGAGTTCTGGGGACAATGAGCAGTTCTTC.

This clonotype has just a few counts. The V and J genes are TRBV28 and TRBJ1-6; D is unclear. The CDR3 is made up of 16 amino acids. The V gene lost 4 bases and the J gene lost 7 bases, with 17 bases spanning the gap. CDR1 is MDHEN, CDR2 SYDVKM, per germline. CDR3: CASSSAAGIGNSPLHF. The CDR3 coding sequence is TGTGCCAGCAGTTCCGCCGCCGGGATTGGGAATTCACCCCTCCACTTT.